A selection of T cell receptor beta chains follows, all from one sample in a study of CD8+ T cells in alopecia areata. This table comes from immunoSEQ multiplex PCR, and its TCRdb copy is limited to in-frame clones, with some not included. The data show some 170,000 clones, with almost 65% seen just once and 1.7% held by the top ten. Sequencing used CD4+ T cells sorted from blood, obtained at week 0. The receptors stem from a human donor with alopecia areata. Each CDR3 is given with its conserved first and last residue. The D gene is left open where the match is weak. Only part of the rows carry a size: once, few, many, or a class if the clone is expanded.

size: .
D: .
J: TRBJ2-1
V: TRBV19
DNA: TGTGCCAGTAAGACAGGCTCCTACAATGAGCAGTTCTTC
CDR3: CASKTGSYNEQFF

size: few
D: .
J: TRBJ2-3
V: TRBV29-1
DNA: TGCAGCGTCCGCACAGATACGCAGTATTTT
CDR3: CSVRTDTQYF

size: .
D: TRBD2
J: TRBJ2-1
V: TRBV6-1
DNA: TGTGCCAGCAGTCCCCCACGGGGGGGCCTGGGTGAGCAGTTCTTC
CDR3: CASSPPRGGLGEQFF

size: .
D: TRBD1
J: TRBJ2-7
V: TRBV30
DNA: TGTGCCTGGAGTGGCATGAGACAGGGCCCCTACGAGCAGTACTTC
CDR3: CAWSGMRQGPYEQYF

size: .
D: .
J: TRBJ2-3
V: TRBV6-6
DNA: TGTGCCAGCAGCCCTGCAGATACGCAGTATTTT
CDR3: CASSPADTQYF

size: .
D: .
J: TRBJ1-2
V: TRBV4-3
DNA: TGCGCCAGCAGCAAGCAGGGGAAGTATGGCTACACCTTC
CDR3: CASSKQGKYGYTF

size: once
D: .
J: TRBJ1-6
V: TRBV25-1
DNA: TGTGCCAGCAGTGGTTTTACGGGGTATAATTCACCCCTCCACTTT
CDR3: CASSGFTGYNSPLHF

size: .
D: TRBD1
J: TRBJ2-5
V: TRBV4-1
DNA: TGCGCCAGCAGCCAAGTTCGGACAGGGGAGACCCAGTACTTC
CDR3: CASSQVRTGETQYF

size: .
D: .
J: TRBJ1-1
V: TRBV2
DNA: TGTGCCAGCACCCCGGAAGTCCCCACTGAAGCTTTCTTT
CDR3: CASTPEVPTEAFF

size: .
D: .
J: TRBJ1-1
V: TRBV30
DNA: TGTGCCTGTGTGGGGGCGCGAACTGAAGCTTTCTTT
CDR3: CACVGARTEAFF

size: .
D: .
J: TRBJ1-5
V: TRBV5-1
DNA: TGCGCCAGCAGCTTGGGAGGTGATCAGCCCCAGCATTTT
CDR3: CASSLGGDQPQHF

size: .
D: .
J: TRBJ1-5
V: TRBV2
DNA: TGTGCCAGCAGGACACTTAGTCCTAGCAATCAGCCCCAGCATTTT
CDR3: CASRTLSPSNQPQHF

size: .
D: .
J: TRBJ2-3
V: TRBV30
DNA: TGTGCCTGGAGTCTAAGTATAGATACGCAGTATTTT
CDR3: CAWSLSIDTQYF

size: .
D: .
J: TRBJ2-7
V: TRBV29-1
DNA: TGCAGCGTTGGAACCTCATACGAGCAGTACTTC
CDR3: CSVGTSYEQYF

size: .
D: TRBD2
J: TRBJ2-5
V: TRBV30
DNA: TGTGCCTGGAGTGTAGTGTCTAGCGGGTATCAAGAGACCCAGTACTTC
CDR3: CAWSVVSSGYQETQYF

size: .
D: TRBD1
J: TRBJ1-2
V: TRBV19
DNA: TGTGCCAGTAGTCCTACAGGGGACTATGGCTACACCTTC
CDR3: CASSPTGDYGYTF

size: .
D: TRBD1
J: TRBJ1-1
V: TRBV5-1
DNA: TGCGCCAGCAGCTTGGAAGGGACAGGGAGGGACACTGAAGCTTTCTTT
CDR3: CASSLEGTGRDTEAFF

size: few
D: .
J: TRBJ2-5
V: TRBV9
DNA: TGTGCCAGCAGCCAGAGCGGTGGAGGGGCAGAGACCCAGTACTTC
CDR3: CASSQSGGGAETQYF

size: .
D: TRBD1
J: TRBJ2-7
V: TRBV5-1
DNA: TGCGCCAGCAGCTTACAGGGACAGGGATACGAGCAGTACTTC
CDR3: CASSLQGQGYEQYF

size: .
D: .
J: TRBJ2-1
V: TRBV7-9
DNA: TGTGCCAGCAGCCATTCCAGTGAGCAGTTCTTC
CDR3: CASSHSSEQFF

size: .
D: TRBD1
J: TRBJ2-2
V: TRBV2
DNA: TGTGCCAGCAGGGGACAGGGGATAACCGGGGAGCTGTTTTTT
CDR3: CASRGQGITGELFF

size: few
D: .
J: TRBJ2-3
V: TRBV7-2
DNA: TGTGCCAGCAGCTCCCGAGTGTCCCCAGATACGCAGTATTTT
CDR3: CASSSRVSPDTQYF

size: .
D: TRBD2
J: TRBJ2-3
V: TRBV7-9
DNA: TGTGCCAGCAGCACCCGACTAGCCTTGAACACAGATACGCAGTATTTT
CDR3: CASSTRLALNTDTQYF

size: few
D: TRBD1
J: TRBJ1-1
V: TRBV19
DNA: TGTGCCAGTAGTCCGGGACAGGTCAATACTGAAGCTTTCTTT
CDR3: CASSPGQVNTEAFF